The 8 T cell receptor beta chains below all came from one sample that was sequenced in a study of cytomegalovirus exposure and HLA in healthy donors. 13 Jbeta primers and 60 Vbeta primers were used for the PCR. Generated by immunoSEQ multiplex PCR, the TCRdb table keeps only in-frame clones and is missing some. The table includes tens of thousands of clones, 65% detected once. The sequenced material came from PBMCs. Every receptor here comes from a woman in her fifties or sixties in good health and CMV-seropositive.

V and J are TRBV7-9 and TRBJ2-3, with D possibly being TRBD2 (5 bases). The ends were cut back, 5 bases at V and 5 bases at J, with 14 bases in the middle. The CDR3 is 14 amino acids. CDR1 and CDR2 from the germline V gene are SEHNR and FQNEAQ (reference sequence). In DNA form, the CDR3 reads TGTGCCAGCAGCACGCGGACTTCTCAAGATACGCAGTATTTT. Its protein is CASSTRTSQDTQYF.

The chain links TRBV10-3 to TRBJ1-4, with D perhaps TRBD1 (5 bases). Trimming took 0 bases from V and 7 from J, leaving 12 bases between them. Germline V gene data show CDR1 as ENHRY and CDR2 as SYGVKD. CDR3 size: 15 residues. The CDR3 loop reads CAISESNGGAEKLFF. The CDR3 coding sequence is TGTGCCATCAGTGAGTCGAACGGCGGGGCTGAAAAACTGTTTTTT.

The V gene is TRBV2, the J gene TRBJ2-3; D is unclear. CDR1 is SNHLY, CDR2 FYNNEI, per germline. The CDR3 extends over 12 amino acids. V shed 3 bases and J shed 4 bases, with 5 bases lying between them. CDR3 loop: CASSDRADTQYF. The CDR3 coding sequence is TGTGCCAGCAGTGATCGGGCAGATACGCAGTATTTT. Supplemented by reference TRBV2 and TRBJ2-3, the full variable domain reads EPEVTQTPSHQVTQMGQEVILRCVPISNHLYFYWYRQILGQKVEFLVSFYNNEISEKSEIFDDQFSVERPDGSNFTLKIRSTKLEDSAMYFCASSDRADTQYFGPGTRLTVL.

This clone was counted only a few times. This chain joins TRBV30 and TRBJ2-3, with 9 bases identical to TRBD2. This CDR3 region has 15 residues. Per the germline V gene, CDR1 is GTSNPN and CDR2 is SVGIG (reference sequence). With 3 bases clipped from V and 1 base from J, the junction kept 5 bases outside the gene matches. As DNA, the CDR3 is TGTGCCTGGAGGCAGGGCGGGGGGGGCACAGATACGCAGTATTTT. Translating it yields CAWRQGGGGTDTQYF.

The chain recombines TRBV28 with TRBJ1-2, with 8 bases aligning to TRBD1. Trimming took 6 bases from V and 8 from J; bases not matched to a gene: 14. The germline CDR1 and CDR2 sequences are MDHEN and SYDVKM. This CDR3 is 15 amino acids long. Here the CDR3 DNA reads TGTGCCAGCAGCTCACACGACAGGGGAGTATGGGGCTACACCTTC. Its protein is CASSSHDRGVWGYTF.

V and J are TRBV7-2 and TRBJ1-6; D remains ambiguous. The CDR3 runs to 16 residues. Germline CDR1 SGHTA, CDR2 FQGNSA. Between the trimmed V and J ends, which lost 1 base and 4 bases, there was a span of 11 bases. The CDR3 coding sequence is TGTGCCAGCAGCTTAGTAAGAGGCGGTTATAATTCACCCCTCCACTTT. Translating it yields CASSLVRGGYNSPLHF.

The gene calls are TRBV30 and TRBJ2-7; D is perhaps TRBD2 (6 bases). V was clipped by 3 bases and J by 3 bases, with 18 bases between them. Looked up from germline, CDR1 is GTSNPN and CDR2 is SVGIG (reference sequence). The CDR3 covers 15 residues. Here the CDR3 reads CAWSPGGLRFYEQYF. The DNA for the CDR3 is TGTGCCTGGAGCCCTGGGGGACTGCGATTCTACGAGCAGTACTTC.

Comment on this clone: One junction end does not reproduce the germline sequence, and a read error may be involved. J is TRBJ2-1 and V is TRBV23-1; D perhaps matches TRBD1 (5 bases). TRBV23-1 is sorted into the ORF group, with uncertain function. This CDR3 spans 12 amino acids. DNA for the CDR3: TGTAAGGGGAATTTCTCCTACAATGAGCAGTTCTTC. Amino acids: CKGNFSYNEQFF.